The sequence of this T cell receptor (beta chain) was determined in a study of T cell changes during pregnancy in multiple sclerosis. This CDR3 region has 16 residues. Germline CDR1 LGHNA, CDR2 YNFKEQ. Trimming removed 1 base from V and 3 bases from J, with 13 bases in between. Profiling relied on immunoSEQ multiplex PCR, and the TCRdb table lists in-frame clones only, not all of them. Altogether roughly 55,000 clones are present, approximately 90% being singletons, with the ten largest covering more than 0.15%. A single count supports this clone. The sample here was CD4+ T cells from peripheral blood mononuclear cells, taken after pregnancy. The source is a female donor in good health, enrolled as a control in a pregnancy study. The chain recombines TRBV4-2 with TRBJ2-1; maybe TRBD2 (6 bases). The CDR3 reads CASSQGGWGDYNEQFF. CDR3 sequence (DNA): TGTGCCAGCAGCCAAGGGGGATGGGGGGACTACAATGAGCAGTTCTTC.